These 14 T cell receptor beta chains were all obtained from the same sample, sequenced in a study of blood T cell repertoires in COVID-19. Repertoires were generated with immunoSEQ multiplex PCR, while TCRdb's copy carries only in-frame clones and drops some. The data show around 100,000 clones, with around 87% seen just once and around 3% held by the top ten. The sequenced sample was peripheral blood. The receptors shown here come from a man over 45 with active or convalescent COVID-19.

The count of this clone is one. The chain employs TRBV7-9 and TRBJ1-4; D is possibly TRBD1 (6 bases). Germline CDR1 reads SEHNR; CDR2 reads FQNEAQ (reference sequence). The V end lost 1 base, the J end lost 1 base, and 13 bases lay between the germline ends. The CDR3 sequence is 17 residues long. Written as DNA, the CDR3 is TGTGCCAGCAGCTTAGGAGTGCAGGGGCAAACTAATGAAAAACTGTTTTTT. The encoded protein is CASSLGVQGQTNEKLFF.

The chain uses TRBV10-1 and TRBJ2-3; TRBD1 agrees at 9 bases. This CDR3 is 18 amino acids long. Germline CDR1 reads WNHNN; CDR2 reads SYGVQD (reference sequence). V shed 4 bases, J shed 5 bases, and the junction held 16 bases outside the gene matches. The CDR3 region is CASSAAGQGMTMRDTQYF. CDR3 sequence (DNA): TGCGCCAGCAGTGCGGCCGGACAGGGGATGACAATGCGAGATACGCAGTATTTT.

V and J are TRBV18 and TRBJ1-4; tentatively, D is TRBD1 (5 bases). Germline CDR1 is KGHSH and CDR2 is LQKENI. Deletions cut 3 bases from V and 8 bases from J, with 13 bases between. The CDR3 is made up of 14 amino acids. The CDR3 region is CASSPGPAMEKLFF. Written as DNA, the CDR3 is TGTGCCAGCTCACCGGGGCCTGCAATGGAAAAACTGTTTTTT. The complete variable domain, with remaining parts taken from reference TRBV18 and TRBJ1-4, reads NAGVMQNPRHLVRRRGQEARLRCSPMKGHSHVYWYRQLPEEGLKFMVYLQKENIIDESGMPKERFSAEFPKEGPSILRIQQVVRGDSAAYFCASSPGPAMEKLFFGSGTQLSVL.

This chain links TRBV5-5 with TRBJ2-3, with a weak D call TRBD1 (5 bases). CDR3 length: 14 residues. The germline gives CDR1 SGHKS, CDR2 YYEKEE (reference sequence). V was cut by 7 bases and J by 0 bases, with 12 bases left in between. DNA of the CDR3: TGTGCCAGCGTAGGGGCGTTTAGCACAGATACGCAGTATTTT. Residues: CASVGAFSTDTQYF.

The chain combines TRBV2 with TRBJ2-1, with 10 bases aligning to TRBD2. This CDR3 contains 15 residues. V lost 7 bases to trimming and J lost 2 bases; unmatched junction nucleotides: 5. Germline CDR1 reads SNHLY; CDR2 reads FYNNEI. The CDR3 bases are TGTGCCAGCACAGGCCTAGCGGGGGCCTACAATGAGCAGTTCTTC. Amino acids: CASTGLAGAYNEQFF. The variable domain in full, with the rest retrieved from reference TRBV2 and TRBJ2-1, is EPEVTQTPSHQVTQMGQEVILRCVPISNHLYFYWYRQILGQKVEFLVSFYNNEISEKSEIFDDQFSVERPDGSNFTLKIRSTKLEDSAMYFCASTGLAGAYNEQFFGPGTRLTVL.

Written as DNA, the CDR3 is TGCGCCAGCAGCCAAAAACCCTCCGGGACAGGGGACAATGAGCAGTTCTTC. Its translation: CASSQKPSGTGDNEQFF. This chain joins TRBV4-3 and TRBJ2-1, with 10 bases aligning to TRBD1. The CDR3 is 17 residues long. V shed 2 bases and J 5 bases; nucleotides not matched to a gene: 9. Germline lookup yields CDR1 LGHNA and CDR2 YSLEER.

The chain uses TRBV28 and TRBJ1-2; 9 bases are shared with TRBD1. Germline V lookup: CDR1 MDHEN, CDR2 SYDVKM. The CDR3 extends over 12 amino acids. CDR3 sequence: CAYRDRASGYTF. CDR3 nucleotide sequence: TGTGCTTATCGGGACAGGGCAAGTGGCTACACCTTC.

This clone is a singleton in its sample. CDR3 bases: TGCGCCAGCAGCTTGGTGGCGGGTGAGGGAAACATTCAGTACTTC. Its translation is CASSLVAGEGNIQYF. The V and J genes are TRBV5-1 and TRBJ2-4; weak D call: TRBD2 (5 bases). CDR3 length: 15 residues. Germline CDR1 SGHRS, CDR2 YFSETQ. The V and J ends lost 0 bases and 6 bases respectively, with 13 bases between them.

For this clone: The sample holds other DNA sequences that translate to the same CDR3. The chain recombines TRBV12-3 or TRBV12-4 with TRBJ2-3; possibly TRBD2 for D (6 bases). The length of the CDR3 is 12 residues. Trimming shortened V by 6 bases and J by 6 bases, and 10 bases separated the two germline ends. The CDR3 DNA follows: TGTGCCAGCAGAGGAGGGGCGGATACGCAGTATTTT. Its protein is CASRGGADTQYF.

The genes are TRBV19 and TRBJ1-5; TRBD1 matches 11 bases. V lost 6 bases to trimming and J lost 0 bases; unmatched junction nucleotides: 7. This CDR3 contains 17 residues. The germline CDR1 and CDR2 sequences are LNHDA and SQIVND (reference sequence). CDR3: CASRGTGGLNSNQPQHF. The CDR3 bases are TGTGCCAGTAGAGGGACAGGGGGACTGAATAGCAATCAGCCCCAGCATTTT.

The V call is TRBV25-1, the J call TRBJ1-5; D remains ambiguous. Germline CDR1 is MGHDK and CDR2 is SYGVNS. There are 14 residues in the CDR3. The V gene lost 3 bases and the J gene lost 3 bases, with 9 bases spanning the gap. CDR3 DNA: TGTGCCAGCAGTGATGCGGGTTTCAATCAGCCCCAGCATTTT. Its translation: CASSDAGFNQPQHF.

V usage is TRBV6-5 and J usage is TRBJ1-4; D gene uncertain. Trimming stripped 8 bases from V and 8 bases from J, with 18 bases between. Per the germline V gene, CDR1 is MNHEY and CDR2 is SVGAGI. The CDR3 loop spans 14 amino acids. CDR3 amino acids: CASGTPGEGEKLFF. The CDR3 DNA reads TGTGCCAGCGGCACTCCAGGCGAGGGCGAAAAACTGTTTTTT.

The rearrangement joins TRBV3-1 (or the pseudogene TRBV3-2) to TRBJ2-3, with 9 nucleotides matching TRBD2. The germline V gene has CDR1 LGHDT and CDR2 YNNKEL (reference sequence). The CDR3 runs 17 residues. The ends lost 1 base at V and 0 bases at J; junction bases unmatched: 5. The chain's CDR3 is CASSQGAGGPSTDTQYF. CDR3 in DNA: TGTGCCAGCAGCCAAGGGGCGGGGGGGCCGAGCACAGATACGCAGTATTTT.

The J gene is TRBJ1-3, the V gene TRBV2; D unclear. V gave up 1 base and J gave up 0 bases, with 7 bases separating them. Germline V gives CDR1 SNHLY, CDR2 FYNNEI. This CDR3 is built from 15 residues. CDR3 sequence (DNA): TGTGCCAGCAGTGAAGTTACGGTCTCTGGAAACACCATATATTTT. This sequence encodes CASSEVTVSGNTIYF. Drawing the rest from reference TRBV2 and TRBJ1-3, the complete variable domain is EPEVTQTPSHQVTQMGQEVILRCVPISNHLYFYWYRQILGQKVEFLVSFYNNEISEKSEIFDDQFSVERPDGSNFTLKIRSTKLEDSAMYFCASSEVTVSGNTIYFGEGSWLTVV.